The present T cell receptor beta chain was sequenced within a study of response to subunit inactivated influenza vaccine. Study observations and caveats: New T cells are recruited in small numbers by each seasonal influenza vaccination, according to the authors' suggestion.

The CDR3 spans 17 residues. Germline V CDR1 and CDR2: SGHDT, YYEEEE. V lost 3 bases and J lost 1, with 17 bases in between. From the RT-PCR reads, TCRdb called clonotypes with MiXCR, one entry per CDR3 protein. The repertoire holds 650,000 to 800,000 distinct CDR3 sequences, with less than 20% as singletons. A few counts support this clonotype. Its antigen is unidentified. The chain employs TRBV5-6 and TRBJ2-4; possibly TRBD1 or TRBD2 for D (6 bases each). The receptor was isolated from a man aged 45 to 65 who received an inactivated influenza vaccine. Sequenced material: PBMCs from blood, taken around 5 days after vaccination. The CDR3 sequence: CASSWGSGAGAKNIQYF. As DNA, the CDR3 is TGTGCCAGCAGCTGGGGGTCGGGGGCTGGGGCCAAAAACATTCAGTACTTC.